Reported below is one TCR beta chain. Antigen: not known. The sample is drawn from a study of T cell responses to AZD1222 COVID-19 vaccine. At the level of the study: It was second doses at about 4 or about 12 weeks that were pooled.

Trimming stripped 2 bases from V and 0 bases from J, with 11 bases between. Per germline, CDR1 LGHDT and CDR2 YNNKEL (reference sequence). This CDR3 has 15 amino acids. Some clones are missing from TCRdb's copy, which holds only in-frame ones; the method was immunoSEQ multiplex PCR. The sample shows about 180,000 clones, approximately 91% of them seen only once. Study outcomes and limitations: Nearly half of spike-specific TCRs reportedly go after variant regions that carry no mutations. Clonal diversity may have been underestimated in mostly white British donors.

The sample was peripheral blood, taken on day 0 of AZD1222 vaccination. The chain is built from TRBV3-1 (or the pseudogene TRBV3-2) and TRBJ2-7, with TRBD2 as a possible D gene (5 bases). The origin of this receptor is an adult in good health. CDR3 sequence (DNA): TGTGCCAGCAGCCAAAGATCGGCGGGCTCCTACGAGCAGTACTTC. Translation: CASSQRSAGSYEQYF.